Listed here are 5 T cell receptor beta chains from one sample, sequenced in a study of blood T cell repertoires in COVID-19. TCRdb keeps only in-frame clones here, not all; method: immunoSEQ multiplex PCR. The table includes about 90,000 clones, 76% detected once. Sequencing was carried out using peripheral blood. Receptors originate from a man in his 70s with acute or convalescent COVID-19.

J is TRBJ1-5 and V is TRBV2, with TRBD1 as a possible D gene (5 bases). Germline V gives CDR1 SNHLY, CDR2 FYNNEI. V shed 5 bases and J shed 3 bases, with 11 bases lying between them. This CDR3 contains 14 residues. The CDR3 protein is CASSMDGHNQPQHF. Here the CDR3 DNA reads TGTGCCAGCAGTATGGACGGACACAATCAGCCCCAGCATTTT.

The chain has TRBV5-1 and TRBJ2-5; the match to TRBD1 covers 7 bases. V shed 3 bases and J 4 bases; nucleotides not matched to a gene: 12. The germline V gene encodes CDR1 SGHRS and CDR2 YFSETQ. The CDR3 has 16 residues. CDR3 DNA sequence: TGCGCCAGCAGCTCGACAGGGTTGGGAGTAGGAGAGACCCAGTACTTC. Its protein is CASSSTGLGVGETQYF.

The chain uses TRBV30 and TRBJ2-7, with a possible D match to TRBD1 (5 bases). CDR1 and CDR2 from the germline V gene are GTSNPN and SVGIG (reference sequence). CDR3 length: 10 amino acids. In DNA, the CDR3 is TGTCCCAGGTTAGGGGTCGAGCAGTACGTC. Amino acid sequence: CPRLGVEQYV.

The chain carries TRBV5-1 and TRBJ2-3; 8 bases are a match to TRBD1. From germline, CDR1 is SGHRS and CDR2 YFSETQ. CDR3 length: 16 amino acids. V lost 0 bases to trimming and J lost 6 bases; unmatched junction nucleotides: 9. DNA of the CDR3: TGCGCCAGCAGCTTGGATTCAGGGGGCGGTTCGGATACGCAGTATTTT. Protein sequence: CASSLDSGGGSDTQYF.

The chain carries TRBV5-1 and TRBJ1-1; TRBD1 aligns across 8 bases. V trimming: 5 bases; J trimming: 4 bases; junction bases outside the gene matches: 7. CDR3 length equals 14 residues. Germline assignment: CDR1 SGHRS and CDR2 YFSETQ. The CDR3 DNA reads TGCGCCAGCAGGTACAGGGGGTACGGCACTGAAGCTTTCTTT. Its protein is CASRYRGYGTEAFF.